This TCR beta chain was found in a study of blood T cell repertoires in COVID-19 (dated by TCRdb to between 2020 and 2021). In terms of the full investigation: Collaborator samples came from the United States, Italy and Spain and covered acute and convalescent phases of COVID-19. The material from the prospective study consisted of cDNA or gDNA derived from T cells, B-cell-depleted T cells, or PBMCs. Subjects who had been exposed to COVID-19, were actively infected with it, or had recovered from it provided the deeply sampled blood TCRbeta repertoires that made up the dataset. The repertoires were released in a freely available public database meant as a resource for research on the immune response to SARS-CoV-2. Samples came from the ongoing ImmuneRACE study (first 160 participants) plus 1,254 subjects from 6 global collaborators. Nearly every sample came with metadata listing a de-identified subject ID, COVID-19 status, age in years and sex. Where available, HLA class I and class II types were obtained from metadata supplied by the sample provider rather than from assay-based typing. Overall study results and their limits: The amount of clinical and demographic metadata varied by source and participant and was provided uncurated.

The immunoSEQ Assay, a bias-controlled multiplex PCR, was used to amplify TCRbeta CDR3 regions from genomic DNA. The paper's data handling went like this. The number of nucleated cells in each sample was estimated from the amplification of reference gene primers within the assay. Sequence reads were collapsed and filtered to measure the absolute abundance of every unique TCRbeta CDR3 rearrangement. For each sample, productive Simpson clonality was calculated by taking the square root of Simpson's diversity index across productive rearrangements. What TCRdb holds here is the immuneACCESS table cut down to in-frame rearrangements. Part of the clones is not present; checked against another copy, under half of the missing clones reflect an unresolved V gene, and the others are unexplained. D and trimming were read from the DNA, whereas the V and J calls and clone size are those reported in that table. Across this sample there are some 150,000 clones, with more than 75% seen only once. Less than 2.5% of the sample rests with the top ten.

Each collaborating institution followed its own protocols to collect whole blood in K2EDTA tubes. For TCRbeta analysis, collaborators shipped samples in one of three forms: frozen whole blood, isolated PBMCs, or DNA extracted from either of those sample types. The junction shows trimming of 6 bases on V and 5 bases on J, plus 16 bases between the germline ends. The germline V gene encodes CDR1 MNHNY and CDR2 SVGAGI (reference sequence). Inclusive of the bounding cysteine and phenylalanine, the CDR3 is 15 residues long. Kept here is only the CDR3 DNA, which spans 45 bases and is read in frame from base 1. This clone was seen just once. It has no known antigen specificity. Base qualities are not recorded, but no much larger clone differs from it by a single base.

The source of this sequence is a man in his 70s with acute or convalescent COVID-19. The rearrangement combines TRBV6-6 with TRBJ2-2, with a weak D call of TRBD2 (6 bases match). Sequenced: peripheral blood. Read as DNA, the sequence is TGTGCCAGCAGGGACGAGTGGAGGGTGACCGGGGAGCTGTTTTTT. Its protein product is CASRDEWRVTGELFF.